Given below is one T cell receptor beta chain in context. It has no known antigen specificity. Base-call qualities are not available, and no considerably larger clone is one nucleotide away. For TCR beta library preparation, roughly 2.2 micrograms of genomic DNA were isolated from cryopreserved PBMCs. Longitudinal blood samples from CLL patients receiving ibrutinib monotherapy were subjected to high-throughput TCR beta sequencing. The patients took part in an open-label, single-center phase 2 trial of ibrutinib monotherapy. Measured from the cysteine to the phenylalanine, the CDR3 is 13 residues long. Only the CDR3 DNA stays, 39 bases, in frame from base 1. V loses 3 bases of germline sequence and J loses 7 bases, and the interval between the two ends is 10 bases. CDR1 and CDR2, looked up from the germline V gene, are SGHTA and FQGNSA. This entry comes from a study of cytotoxic CD8 clonotypes in ibrutinib-treated CLL (TCRdb year 2021). As for the study more broadly: The cohort was composed of 11 relapsed/refractory and about 16 treatment-naive patients; IGHV unmutated status was identified in roughly 17 patients. Responses were partial in approximately 24 patients and complete in 2; after median around 65 months follow-up, roughly 14 stayed in remission and about 12 progressed. Samples at response were collected after a median of about 12 months of treatment, with a range of about 6 to 36 months. Samples averaged roughly 260,000 productive templates and approximately 100,000 productive rearrangements. Of the approximately 90 people in the trial, about two dozen had longitudinal samples available. Cryopreserved peripheral blood mononuclear cells were obtained before treatment, at response, and at either sustained remission or disease progression.

A MiSeq instrument was used for deep resolution sequencing, which targeted depths ranging from 1 in 1 million up to 1 in 200,000 T cells, with coverage averaging 10x for each clonotype. TCR beta libraries were generated with the immunoSEQ hsTCRB Kit. Per the source publication's procedure: Data were analyzed with ImmunoSEQ Data Assistant and ImmunoSEQ Analyzer, with V, D and J genes assigned per IMGT definitions. Clonality, which ranges from 0 to 1, was calculated by subtracting the normalized Shannon entropy of productive rearrangement frequencies from one. Only overrepresented clonotypes making up at least 0.05% of the repertoire of each patient were included in the public clonotype analysis. Repertoires from approximately 13 age-matched healthy donors in immuneACCESS were used as clonality controls. This immuneACCESS table, as held by TCRdb, lists in-frame sequences with V and J called but not all clones. Of the missing ones, under half trace to an unresolved V gene in checked studies; the others have no known cause. V and J calls and clone size are copied from that table; D and trimming were computed from the DNA. Recorded for this sample are around 310,000 clones; 80% of them occurred a single time. The ten largest make up about 6.3% of the sample.

Beyond this particular receptor, the publication reports: Baseline clonality exceeded that of age-matched healthy donors and correlated strongly with circulating CD8+ T-cell counts. An increase in clonality was observed at ibrutinib response, with clonality remaining stable during sustained remission and falling back toward baseline at progression. Public clonotypes were rare and either contracted or stayed stable during treatment, and the rise in clonality at ibrutinib response reflected the expansion of private clonotypes. Sampling times were not matched between patients in sustained remission and patients whose disease was progressing, and lymph node repertoires were not examined.

The sample here was PBMCs, taken before ibrutinib treatment. The chain couples TRBV7-2 to TRBJ2-1; the D gene could be TRBD1 or TRBD2, each one agreeing over 5 bases. This receptor was identified in a human donor with chronic lymphocytic leukemia. This receptor has the CDR3 CASSFDRLNEQFF. The DNA is as follows: TGTGCCAGCAGCTTCGACAGACTAAATGAGCAGTTCTTC. The full variable domain, with segments outside the CDR3 supplied by the reference TRBV7-2 and TRBJ2-1 proteins, appears as GAGVSQSPSNKVTEKGKDVELRCDPISGHTALYWYRQSLGQGLEFLIYFQGNSAPDKSGLPSDRFSAERTGGSVSTLTIQRTQQEDSAVYLCASSFDRLNEQFFGPGTRLTVL.